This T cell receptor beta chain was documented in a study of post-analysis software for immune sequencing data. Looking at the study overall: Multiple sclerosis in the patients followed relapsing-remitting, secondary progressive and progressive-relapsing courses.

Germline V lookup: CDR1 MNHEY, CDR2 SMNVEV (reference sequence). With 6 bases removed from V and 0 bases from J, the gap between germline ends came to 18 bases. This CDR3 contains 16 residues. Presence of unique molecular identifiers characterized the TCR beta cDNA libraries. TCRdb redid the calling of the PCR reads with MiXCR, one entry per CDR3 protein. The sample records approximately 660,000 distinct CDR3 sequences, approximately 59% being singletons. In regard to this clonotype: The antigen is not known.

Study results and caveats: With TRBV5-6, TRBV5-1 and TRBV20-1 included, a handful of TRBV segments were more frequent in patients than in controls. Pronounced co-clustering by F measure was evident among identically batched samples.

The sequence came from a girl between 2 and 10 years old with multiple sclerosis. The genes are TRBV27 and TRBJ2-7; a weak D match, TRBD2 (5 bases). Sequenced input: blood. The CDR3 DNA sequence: TGTGCCAGCAGCCGAGTCTGGCGGGCCACCTCCTACGAGCAGTACTTC. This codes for CASSRVWRATSYEQYF.